The rows below give T cell receptor beta chains drawn from one sample of a study of T cell repertoires in Merkel cell carcinoma. Sequencing was performed with immunoSEQ multiplex PCR; in TCRdb, only in-frame clones are kept and a portion is missing. The sample yields about 15,000 clones, around 74% seen once. Sequencing input: tumor tissue. The receptors shown here come from an adult with Merkel cell carcinoma. The CDR3 runs from the conserved cysteine through the conserved F or W.

v_call: TRBV27
cdr3_aa: CASSSGGSSGANVLTF

v_call: TRBV3-1/TRBV3-2
cdr3_aa: CASSTSGTQETQYF

v_call: TRBV20-1
cdr3_aa: CSAHMNTEAFF

v_call: TRBV5-1
cdr3_aa: CASSLGLVPGQETQYF

v_call: TRBV7-8
cdr3_aa: CASSLEVASGRSQYF

v_call: TRBV5-1
cdr3_aa: CASSPGLGSYNEQFF

v_call: TRBV4-3
cdr3_aa: CASSQVGDLNYGYTF

v_call: TRBV7-2
cdr3_aa: CASSRLGGTSYEKLFF

v_call: TRBV19
cdr3_aa: CASTPRHLNTGELFF

v_call: TRBV5-5
cdr3_aa: CASSLNYEQYF

v_call: TRBV7-2
cdr3_aa: CASAPPRGGQGALNTEAFF

v_call: TRBV10-3
cdr3_aa: CASKEIRIQETQYF

v_call: TRBV2
cdr3_aa: CASSEQGRALAKNIQYF

v_call: TRBV29-1
cdr3_aa: CSVEDRTSGSFMSGELFF

v_call: TRBV2
cdr3_aa: CASSVRTAYNEQFF

v_call: TRBV15
cdr3_aa: CATSSGNPGTEKLAKNIQYF

v_call: TRBV6-2/TRBV6-3
cdr3_aa: CASSYSPDYGYTF

v_call: TRBV7-9
cdr3_aa: CASSLGAGGRYNEQFF

v_call: TRBV6-6
cdr3_aa: CASTPPDRYNEQFF

v_call: TRBV7-2
cdr3_aa: CASRGPGGVPSYNEQFF

v_call: TRBV7-9
cdr3_aa: CASSLSVAGEGEQFF

v_call: TRBV3-1/TRBV3-2
cdr3_aa: CASSQDRTGDQPQHF

v_call: TRBV29-1
cdr3_aa: CSVQGQAINYGYTF

v_call: TRBV2
cdr3_aa: CASSRPVGGASLNEQFF

v_call: TRBV19
cdr3_aa: CASSDQLQETQYF

v_call: TRBV2
cdr3_aa: CASSGPGGGPQHF

v_call: TRBV28
cdr3_aa: CASSPDRVWGYTF

v_call: TRBV28
cdr3_aa: CASRGVWGGSNYGYTF

v_call: TRBV15
cdr3_aa: CATSRLTGVIYNEQFF

v_call: TRBV6-4
cdr3_aa: CASSPTPEETQYF

v_call: TRBV7-2
cdr3_aa: CASSFDTISYNEQFF

v_call: TRBV25-1
cdr3_aa: CASSADRVYTEAFF

v_call: TRBV15
cdr3_aa: CATSRGGTEAFF

v_call: TRBV2
cdr3_aa: CASSGTSGYSYEQYF

v_call: TRBV9
cdr3_aa: CASSVVLAGYEQYF

v_call: TRBV2
cdr3_aa: CASSRGSTEAFF

v_call: TRBV28
cdr3_aa: CASSLQGRGAYEQYF

v_call: TRBV5-1
cdr3_aa: CASSLGWGPRLNTEAFF

v_call: TRBV7-9
cdr3_aa: CASSLSSGPNNEQFF

v_call: TRBV5-6
cdr3_aa: CASSLRASGFNPYNEQFF

v_call: TRBV10-3
cdr3_aa: CAISDLAGGRGTGELFF

v_call: TRBV18
cdr3_aa: CASSRSEDQYF

v_call: TRBV25-1
cdr3_aa: CASNTGNYGYTF

v_call: TRBV7-9
cdr3_aa: CAGSGGDNEKLFF

v_call: TRBV27
cdr3_aa: CASSLTGFAGNTIYF

v_call: TRBV2
cdr3_aa: CARGGADTQYF

v_call: TRBV4-2
cdr3_aa: CASSQDYLAGGQNEQFF